This TCR beta chain was identified during a study of T cell changes during pregnancy in multiple sclerosis. The V gene's germline CDR1 is SGHDT and CDR2 YYEEEE. The V end was cut by 4 bases, the J end by 5 bases, with 18 bases between. The CDR3 totals 15 residues. Sequenced by immunoSEQ multiplex PCR; TCRdb stores in-frame clones only, minus some. The data contain 35,000 to 55,000 clones, over 90% of them seen just once; the ten biggest clones take up 2.2%. The material was peripheral blood, obtained in the third trimester of pregnancy. The rearrangement joins TRBV5-6 to TRBJ1-2, with D perhaps TRBD1 (5 bases). The sequence derives from a female donor with multiple sclerosis, enrolled in a pregnancy study. The CDR3 DNA is TGTGCCAGCAGCCCTCGCCCCGGGGGAAGGTATGGCTACACCTTC. Translation gives CASSPRPGGRYGYTF.